A selection of T cell receptor beta chains follows, all from one sample in a study of T cells expressing NK-cell markers. TCRdb reprocessed the 5' RACE reads, keeping one entry per CDR3 protein, no DNA. The data include some 460,000 distinct CDR3 sequences; the top ten clones carry approximately 1.5%. Material: blood T cells: a sorted CD56 or NKG2C T cell subset, CD4+ or CD8+ T cells, or bulk PBMC T cells (not recorded which). The source of these receptors is a woman aged 50 to 60 in good health. Both conserved end residues are part of each CDR3. The order of the fields is J gene, V gene, CDR3 protein.

>TRBJ1-1|TRBV28
CQTQGERDTEAFF
>TRBJ2-4|TRBV5-1
CACRQGGDIQYF
>TRBJ1-1|TRBV7-9
CASSLLGQNTEAFF
>TRBJ2-3|TRBV5-1
CASSPESDTQYF
>TRBJ2-7|TRBV25-1
CASSARWPGRYEQYF
>TRBJ2-3|TRBV27
CATRGQGRTDTQYF
>TRBJ1-1|TRBV19
CASTSPEGRSNTEAFF
>TRBJ2-5|TRBV4-1
CASSRGGTKETQYF
>TRBJ2-3|TRBV18
CASSPFAGRTDTQYF
>TRBJ2-7|TRBV27
CASSIDRSSYEQYF
>TRBJ2-3|TRBV10-3
CAISPGDRGTDTQYF
>TRBJ2-1|TRBV29-1
CSVAGLAGGIGEQFF
>TRBJ2-3|TRBV5-1
CASRTLTGVQDTQYF
>TRBJ2-5|TRBV28
CASSSGLETQYF
>TRBJ2-2|TRBV28
CASSLSAGRSGGELFF
>TRBJ2-7|TRBV30
CAWRRMGVTEQYF
>TRBJ1-5|TRBV20-1
CSARDLFRDSNQPQHF
>TRBJ2-3|TRBV29-1
CSASFTRGDTQYF
>TRBJ2-1|TRBV9
CASSVPGTSGMRNEQFF
>TRBJ2-2|TRBV6-5
CASRPDIAGELFF
>TRBJ1-1|TRBV3-1
CASSQPGTGMNTEAFF
>TRBJ2-3|TRBV12-3/TRBV12-4
CASSLALRVRTGPYTDTQYF
>TRBJ2-1|TRBV5-1
CASGELAGGGEQFF
>TRBJ1-5|TRBV6-1
CASSELQIRNQPQHF
>TRBJ1-5|TRBV5-6
CASSLRQGGNQPQHF
>TRBJ1-1|TRBV6-1
CASSETEVTEAFF
>TRBJ2-1|TRBV4-1
CASSQYREGAYNEQFF
>TRBJ2-1|TRBV20-1
CSARRRYSGRAPVNEQFF
>TRBJ2-1|TRBV7-2
CASSLAGDSYNEQFF
>TRBJ2-5|TRBV5-6
CASSKTSGRETQYF
>TRBJ2-3|TRBV3-1
CASAPYSGGVGPDTQYF
>TRBJ1-1|TRBV15
CATSRENSVGEAFF
>TRBJ1-1|TRBV15
CATSREGGENTEAFF
>TRBJ1-1|TRBV6-5
CATTEGSKGNTEAFF
>TRBJ2-2|TRBV3-1
CASSRDSLTGELFF
>TRBJ2-2|TRBV7-9
CASSLDTRLAGNEELFF
>TRBJ1-5|TRBV12-3/TRBV12-4
CASRAGTGAGKGQPQHF
>TRBJ2-7|TRBV5-6
CASSSPGQGGEQYF
>TRBJ1-1|TRBV11-2
CASSNPVNTEAFF
>TRBJ2-7|TRBV20-1
CSAQRVGNNYEQYF
>TRBJ1-5|TRBV7-9
CASSPGSHQPQHF
>TRBJ1-5|TRBV27
CASSLGVNQPQHF
>TRBJ2-3|TRBV20-1
CSAAGGAASTDTQYF
>TRBJ2-1|TRBV14
CASSQDWYESSYNEQFF
>TRBJ2-5|TRBV20-1
CSALDGWLDQETQYF
>TRBJ2-1|TRBV7-9
CASSEGPSGRGHNEQFF
>TRBJ2-1|TRBV5-8
CASSLPREGGYNEQFF
>TRBJ2-7|TRBV7-2
CASSFPTSGRYVPYEQYF
>TRBJ2-1|TRBV5-1
CASSSRLGPNEQFF
>TRBJ2-7|TRBV18
CASSPPITREEQYF
>TRBJ1-1|TRBV12-3/TRBV12-4
CASSSTGTNTEAFF
>TRBJ1-6|TRBV20-1
CSARPGGTVNSPLHF
>TRBJ2-1|TRBV19
CASSTPGQGYNEQFF
>TRBJ2-5|TRBV7-2
CASSSPTGSQETQYF
>TRBJ2-7|TRBV6-2/TRBV6-3
CASNPTGVGSYEQYF
>TRBJ2-5|TRBV20-1
CSAWRPLPETQYF
>TRBJ2-1|TRBV4-1
CASSQDIFPGLPNEQFF
>TRBJ1-4|TRBV5-1
CASSARTSEKLFF
>TRBJ1-1|TRBV6-6
CASSYGPGSEAFF
>TRBJ1-1|TRBV27
CASRASRDRGSEAFF